This T cell receptor (beta chain) is from a study of T cell responses to AZD1222 COVID-19 vaccine. CDR1 and CDR2 from the germline V gene are GTSNPN and SVGIG (reference sequence). This CDR3 spans 10 amino acids. The study, taken as a whole, reports: Spike-wide vaccine-associated CD4 TCRs dominated at 160-218 and 743-854. Donors were largely white British and mainly female; clonal diversity was possibly underestimated. Following two doses of AZD1222, Spike-specific TCR breadth and depth rose. Nearly half of the spike-specific TCRs reportedly recognize variant regions that carry no mutations.

Here immunoSEQ multiplex PCR was the method, and the copy in TCRdb shows in-frame clones only, minus some. The sample has roughly 100,000 clones, about 90% seen once. A remark on this clone: Its antigen remains unknown. The junction and the germline gene differ at one end; a read error may be behind it.

This chain uses TRBV30 with TRBJ2-1; TRBD1 aligns across 10 bases. Source: peripheral blood, taken on day 0 of AZD1222 vaccination. The clonotype comes from an adult in good health. CDR3 DNA: TGTGCCTTTGCCGGGACAGGGGTGATCTTC. Translation gives CAFAGTGVIF.